This entry concerns a single T cell receptor (beta chain). Its target is not known. The CDR3 spans 15 residues. J lost 7 bases, V lost 4 bases, and 11 bases had no gene match. This sample is drawn from a study of T cell responses to AZD1222 COVID-19 vaccine. Overall study results and limits: Females outnumbered males among donors, who were mostly white British; clonal diversity was possibly underestimated. In all cases, repertoires were sampled only after the peak T cell response.

Method: immunoSEQ multiplex PCR; TCRdb's copy keeps in-frame clones and lacks some. In the table there are roughly 140,000 clones, less than 90% of which are singletons. This clonotype originated in an adult who had recovered from COVID-19. The specimen was peripheral blood, collected after recovery from COVID-19. This chain connects TRBV5-3 to TRBJ1-2, with 9 bases aligning to TRBD1. TRBV5-3 counts as an open reading frame of uncertain function. CDR3 region: CARSRDRDNYCGYTF. Written as DNA, the CDR3 is TGTGCCAGAAGCCGGGACAGGGATAACTATTGTGGCTACACCTTC.